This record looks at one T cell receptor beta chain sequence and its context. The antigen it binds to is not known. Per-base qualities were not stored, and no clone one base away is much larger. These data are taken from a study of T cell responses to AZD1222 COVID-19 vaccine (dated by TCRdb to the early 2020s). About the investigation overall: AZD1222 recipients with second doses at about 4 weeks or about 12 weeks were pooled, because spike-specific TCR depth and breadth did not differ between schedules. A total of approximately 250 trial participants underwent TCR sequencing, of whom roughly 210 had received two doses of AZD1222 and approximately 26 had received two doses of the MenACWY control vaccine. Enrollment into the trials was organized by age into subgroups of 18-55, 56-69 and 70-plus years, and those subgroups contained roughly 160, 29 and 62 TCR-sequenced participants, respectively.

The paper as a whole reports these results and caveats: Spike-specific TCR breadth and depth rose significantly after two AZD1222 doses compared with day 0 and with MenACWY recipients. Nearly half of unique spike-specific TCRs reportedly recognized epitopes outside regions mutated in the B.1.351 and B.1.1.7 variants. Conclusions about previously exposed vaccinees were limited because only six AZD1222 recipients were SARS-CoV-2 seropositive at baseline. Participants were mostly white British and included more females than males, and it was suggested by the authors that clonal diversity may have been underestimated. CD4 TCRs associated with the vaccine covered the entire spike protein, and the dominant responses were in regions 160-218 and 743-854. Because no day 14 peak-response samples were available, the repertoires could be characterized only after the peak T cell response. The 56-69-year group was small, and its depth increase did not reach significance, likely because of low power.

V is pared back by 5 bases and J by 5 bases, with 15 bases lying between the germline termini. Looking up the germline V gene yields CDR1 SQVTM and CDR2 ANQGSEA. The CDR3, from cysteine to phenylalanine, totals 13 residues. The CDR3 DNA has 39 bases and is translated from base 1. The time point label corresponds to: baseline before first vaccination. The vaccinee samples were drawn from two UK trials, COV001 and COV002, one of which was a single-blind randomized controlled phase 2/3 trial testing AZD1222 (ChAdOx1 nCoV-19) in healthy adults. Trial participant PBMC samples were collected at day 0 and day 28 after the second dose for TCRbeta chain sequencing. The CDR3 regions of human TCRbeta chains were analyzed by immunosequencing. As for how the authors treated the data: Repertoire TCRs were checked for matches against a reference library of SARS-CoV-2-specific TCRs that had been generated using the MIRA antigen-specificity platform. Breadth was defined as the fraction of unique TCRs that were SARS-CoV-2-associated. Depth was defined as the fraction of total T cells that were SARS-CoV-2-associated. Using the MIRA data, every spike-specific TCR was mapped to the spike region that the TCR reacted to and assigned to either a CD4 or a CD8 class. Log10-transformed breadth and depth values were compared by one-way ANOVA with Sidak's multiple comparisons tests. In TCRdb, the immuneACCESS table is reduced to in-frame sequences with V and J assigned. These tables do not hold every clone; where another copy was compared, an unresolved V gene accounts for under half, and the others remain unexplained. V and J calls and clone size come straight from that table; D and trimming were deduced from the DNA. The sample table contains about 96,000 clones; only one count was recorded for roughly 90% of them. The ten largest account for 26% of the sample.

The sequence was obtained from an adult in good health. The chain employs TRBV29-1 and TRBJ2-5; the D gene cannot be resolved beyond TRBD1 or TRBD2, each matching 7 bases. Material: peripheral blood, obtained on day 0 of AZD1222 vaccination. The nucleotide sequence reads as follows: TGCAGCGTTCTCAGGGGGGGCCTGGAGACCCAGTACTTC. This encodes CSVLRGGLETQYF.